This paragraph reports one TCR beta chain. The antigen is unknown. This entry is derived from a study of cytomegalovirus exposure and HLA in healthy donors. Study-wide background: Findings of an earlier analysis included more than 90 million unique TCR beta sequences from around 180 million T cells.

General study points: Earlier analysis found most TCR beta V segments productive about 87% or about 30% of the time. Later on, a genetic analysis was performed. It linked a missense variant in DCLRE1C with V- and J-gene trimming of TCR beta.

The CDR3 runs to 21 residues. The V gene's germline CDR1 is LGHNA and CDR2 YNFKEQ. The V end lost 0 bases, the J end lost 3 bases, and 27 bases lay between the germline ends. Primers: 60 Vbeta forward and 13 Jbeta reverse. The repertoire was sequenced with immunoSEQ multiplex PCR; TCRdb's copy has only in-frame clones and lacks some. Altogether approximately 100,000 clones are present, approximately 66% being singletons, with the ten largest covering roughly 3.3%. Sequenced input: PBMCs. This receptor was identified in a woman between 45 and 60 years old in good health and CMV-seronegative. This chain uses TRBV4-2 with TRBJ1-3, with D maybe TRBD1 (6 bases). The CDR3 reads CASSQEGSKGRQVVGGNTIYF. The CDR3 DNA sequence: TGTGCCAGCAGCCAAGAAGGATCGAAGGGGAGACAGGTAGTAGGTGGAAACACCATATATTTT.